Listed below are T cell receptor beta chains from one sample, sequenced in a study of shared clonotypes between healthy human individuals. Produced via immunoSEQ multiplex PCR; TCRdb's table is partial and in-frame only. The sample contains about 1.5 million clones, 95% to 99% of which appear only once. The specimen sequenced was naive CD4+ T cells sorted from blood. These receptor sequences come from a man aged 30 to 45 in good health. Both conserved end residues are part of each CDR3. A D gene is named only where the DNA matches it firmly. Some rows mark clone size as missing; the rest say once, few, many or name a class of expanded clone.

-	TRBV6-5	TRBJ1-1	-	CASSYTGRLGAFF	TGTGCCAGCAGTTACACGGGACGTCTCGGAGCTTTCTTT
-	TRBV9	TRBJ2-2	-	CASSISGNTGELFF	TGTGCCAGCAGTATTAGCGGGAACACCGGGGAGCTGTTTTTT
-	TRBV2	TRBJ2-2	-	CASIRDPIGELFF	TGTGCCAGCATCCGAGACCCGATCGGGGAGCTGTTTTTT
TRBD1	TRBV18	TRBJ1-1	once	CASSPAGQGALTEAFF	TGTGCCAGCTCACCTGCGGGACAGGGGGCACTCACTGAAGCTTTCTTT
-	TRBV19	TRBJ1-1	-	CASSPDRTRTEAFF	TGTGCCAGTAGTCCCGACAGGACTAGAACTGAAGCTTTCTTT
TRBD1	TRBV5-5	TRBJ1-3	-	CASSVDRGQGGSGNTIYF	TGTGCCAGCAGCGTGGACAGGGGGCAAGGCGGTTCTGGAAACACCATATATTTT
-	TRBV5-5	TRBJ2-2	-	CASSFENLRSVGELFF	TGTGCCAGCAGCTTTGAGAACCTTAGGTCAGTCGGGGAGCTGTTTTTT
-	TRBV29-1	TRBJ1-4	once	CSADVTGTSNEKLFF	TGCAGCGCAGACGTAACAGGAACTTCCAATGAAAAACTGTTTTTT
-	TRBV10-1	TRBJ2-7	-	CASSGGTGTYSYEQYF	TGCGCCAGCAGTGGGGGGACCGGGACCTACTCCTACGAGCAGTACTTC
-	TRBV14	TRBJ2-2	-	CASSQVNRELFF	TGTGCCAGCAGCCAAGTGAACAGGGAGCTGTTTTTT
TRBD2	TRBV11-2	TRBJ2-1	-	CASSSGRGRVTYNEQFF	TGTGCCAGCAGCTCGGGGCGCGGGAGGGTCACCTACAATGAGCAGTTCTTC
-	TRBV19	TRBJ2-5	-	CASSIVPGWGEETQYF	TGTGCCAGTAGTATAGTTCCAGGGTGGGGAGAAGAGACCCAGTACTTC
-	TRBV19	TRBJ2-1	-	CASSIRRSYNEQFF	TGTGCCAGTAGTATAAGACGTTCCTACAATGAGCAGTTCTTC
-	TRBV19	TRBJ2-5	-	CASSIGTPKETQYF	TGTGCCAGTAGTATCGGGACACCCAAAGAGACCCAGTACTTC
-	TRBV5-1	TRBJ2-2	-	CASSLEGAGELFF	TGCGCCAGCAGCTTGGAGGGTGCTGGCGAGCTGTTTTTT
TRBD2	TRBV5-4	TRBJ2-4	-	CASSSGGGGITAKNIQYF	TGTGCCAGCAGCTCAGGCGGCGGGGGTATTACAGCCAAAAACATTCAGTACTTC
-	TRBV7-9	TRBJ1-2	once	CASSSQKRDLTTSNYGYTF	TGTGCCAGCAGCTCCCAAAAACGGGACCTTACAACCTCTAACTATGGCTACACCTTC
TRBD2	TRBV12-5	TRBJ2-2	-	CASGLVLGREGPGELFF	TGTGCTAGTGGTTTGGTACTCGGGCGGGAGGGCCCCGGGGAGCTGTTTTTT
-	TRBV6-1	TRBJ2-2	-	CASSEYVAFGNTGELFF	TGTGCCAGCAGTGAATATGTTGCTTTTGGGAACACCGGGGAGCTGTTTTTT
-	TRBV5-1	TRBJ1-3	-	CASSGNSLSGNTIYF	TGCGCCAGCAGTGGGAACAGTCTTTCTGGAAACACCATATATTTT
-	TRBV7-6	TRBJ2-3	-	CASSTLQASTQYF	TGTGCCAGCTCGACCCTACAGGCCAGTACGCAGTATTTT
-	TRBV29-1	TRBJ2-3	-	CSVARGTITDTQYF	TGCAGCGTTGCACGGGGGACGATCACAGATACGCAGTATTTT
TRBD2	TRBV27	TRBJ2-7	-	CASSSIPLAGSLGSYEQYF	TGTGCCAGCAGTTCCATCCCTCTAGCGGGATCCCTAGGGTCCTACGAGCAGTACTTC
-	TRBV5-8	TRBJ2-5	-	CASSLRGPAGETQYF	TGTGCCAGCAGCTTGAGGGGTCCAGCCGGGGAGACCCAGTACTTC
-	TRBV12-5	TRBJ2-1	-	CASGLSRGRDNSYNEQFF	TGTGCTAGTGGTTTATCGAGGGGGCGGGACAACTCCTACAATGAGCAGTTCTTC
TRBD1	TRBV6-1	TRBJ1-5	-	CASSARTGGNQPQHF	TGTGCCAGCAGTGCCCGGACAGGGGGCAATCAGCCCCAGCATTTT
-	TRBV11-2	TRBJ2-1	-	CASSPRGYNEQFF	TGTGCCAGCAGCCCGAGAGGTTACAATGAGCAGTTCTTC
TRBD1	TRBV6-6	TRBJ1-5	-	CASSFGTGFQPQHF	TGTGCCAGCAGTTTCGGGACAGGGTTTCAGCCCCAGCATTTT
-	TRBV5-8	TRBJ2-5	-	CASSSSGTADQETQYF	TGTGCCAGCAGCTCCTCTGGTACGGCAGACCAAGAGACCCAGTACTTC
-	TRBV29-1	TRBJ2-5	once	CSVERKETQYF	TGCAGCGTTGAACGTAAAGAGACCCAGTACTTC
-	TRBV28	TRBJ2-5	-	CASSPLGGGTSTQYF	TGTGCCAGCAGTCCCCTCGGCGGCGGGACCTCGACCCAGTACTTC
-	TRBV10-3	TRBJ2-3	-	CAISGSILTDTQYF	TGTGCCATCAGTGGCTCGATACTCACAGATACGCAGTATTTT
-	TRBV15	TRBJ1-2	-	CATSRAGKGNYGYTF	TGTGCCACCAGCAGAGCAGGGAAGGGGAACTATGGCTACACCTTC
TRBD2	TRBV10-3	TRBJ2-1	-	CAISEILAGGFYNEQFF	TGTGCCATCAGTGAGATATTAGCGGGAGGGTTCTACAATGAGCAGTTCTTC
-	TRBV2	TRBJ1-2	-	CASSGPGLMNGYTF	TGTGCCAGCAGTGGCCCCGGGCTAATGAATGGCTACACCTTC
TRBD1	TRBV2	TRBJ2-7	-	CASMPGQGLSLQYF	TGTGCCAGCATGCCGGGACAGGGCTTATCCCTTCAGTACTTC
TRBD1	TRBV9	TRBJ2-7	-	CASSVGLGQGGIYEQYF	TGTGCCAGCAGCGTGGGCCTTGGACAGGGGGGCATCTACGAGCAGTACTTC
TRBD1	TRBV5-6	TRBJ1-1	-	CASSLGQGSTEAFF	TGTGCCAGCAGCTTGGGACAGGGGTCCACTGAAGCTTTCTTT
TRBD2	TRBV29-1	TRBJ2-7	-	CSGASAPGTSGMGEQYF	TGCAGCGGAGCCTCAGCACCCGGGACTAGCGGGATGGGCGAGCAGTACTTC
-	TRBV5-1	TRBJ1-1	-	CASSLEAGWNTEAFF	TGCGCCAGCAGCTTGGAAGCTGGTTGGAACACTGAAGCTTTCTTT
TRBD1	TRBV10-3	TRBJ2-7	-	CAISVDRVDEQYF	TGTGCCATCAGTGTCGACAGGGTTGACGAGCAGTACTTC
-	TRBV28	TRBJ1-5	-	CASSFASRENQPQHF	TGTGCCAGCAGTTTCGCATCAAGGGAGAATCAGCCCCAGCATTTT
TRBD2	TRBV10-3	TRBJ2-3	-	CAIMAGVTDTQYF	TGTGCCATCATGGCGGGAGTCACAGATACGCAGTATTTT
-	TRBV9	TRBJ2-1	-	CASSIGSGSYNEQFF	TGTGCCAGCAGCATCGGCTCGGGCTCCTACAATGAGCAGTTCTTC
TRBD2	TRBV5-1	TRBJ2-7	-	CASSPGTSGSNEQYF	TGCGCCAGCAGCCCGGGGACTAGCGGGAGTAACGAGCAGTACTTC
-	TRBV5-4	TRBJ2-3	-	CASSSLADGTADTQYF	TGTGCCAGCAGCTCCCTAGCCGACGGTACGGCAGATACGCAGTATTTT
-	TRBV4-1	TRBJ1-5	-	CASSQDGRNQPQHF	TGCGCCAGCAGCCAAGATGGCAGGAATCAGCCCCAGCATTTT
-	TRBV5-4	TRBJ2-7	-	CASSRRDTSYEQYF	TGTGCCAGCAGCCGCCGGGACACCTCCTACGAGCAGTACTTC
TRBD1	TRBV27	TRBJ1-1	-	CASSFKGARLNTEAFF	TGTGCCAGCAGTTTCAAGGGGGCTAGGTTGAACACTGAAGCTTTCTTT
TRBD2	TRBV5-1	TRBJ2-7	-	CASSLTSGPTYEQYF	TGCGCCAGCAGCCTTACTAGCGGCCCCACCTACGAGCAGTACTTC